This T cell receptor beta chain was captured by sequencing in a study of T cell responses to AZD1222 COVID-19 vaccine (dated by TCRdb to about 2021). For the study in its entirety: AZD1222 recipients with second doses at about 4 weeks or about 12 weeks were pooled, because spike-specific TCR depth and breadth did not differ between schedules. TCR sequencing covered fewer than 250 trial participants: 200 to 220 given two doses of AZD1222 and 26 given two doses of MenACWY control vaccine. Enrollment into the trials was organized by age into subgroups of 18-55, 56-69 and 70-plus years, and those subgroups contained approximately 150, 30 and 60 TCR-sequenced participants, respectively. Overall results and qualifications from the work: In the small 56-69-year group, the increase in depth fell short of significance, most likely because of low power. Nearly half of unique spike-specific TCRs reportedly recognized epitopes outside regions mutated in the B.1.351 and B.1.1.7 variants. After two AZD1222 doses, spike-specific TCR breadth and depth were significantly higher than at day 0 and than in MenACWY recipients. Conclusions about previously exposed vaccinees were limited because only 6 or 7 AZD1222 recipients were SARS-CoV-2 seropositive at baseline. Participants were mostly white British and included more females than males, and it was suggested by the authors that clonal diversity may have been underestimated. The whole spike protein was spanned by vaccine-associated CD4 TCRs, and dominant responses were seen in regions 160-218 and 743-854. Because no day 14 peak-response samples were available, repertoires were characterized only after the peak T cell response.

On this clone: Its antigen is currently not known. Base qualities are not provided; no much larger clone lies one nucleotide away.

The CDR3 regions of human TCRbeta chains were analyzed by immunosequencing. In the paper's pipeline: Repertoire TCRs were matched against a reference library of SARS-CoV-2-specific TCRs generated with the MIRA antigen-specificity platform. Breadth was defined as the fraction of unique TCRs that were SARS-CoV-2-associated. Depth was defined as the fraction of total T cells that were SARS-CoV-2-associated. Each spike-specific TCR was assigned to its reactive spike region and to a CD4 or CD8 class using the MIRA data. Log10-transformed breadth and depth values were compared by one-way ANOVA with Sidak's multiple comparisons tests. In its TCRdb copy, this immuneACCESS table keeps in-frame sequences only and misses some clones. Where compared with another copy, unresolved V genes explain less than half of these, and the others have no known cause. D and trimming were read from the DNA, whereas the V and J calls and clone size are those reported in that table. This sample is represented by 110,000 to 150,000 clones; 85% to 95% of them were singletons. The ten largest clonotypes hold around 2.7% of the sample.

V loses 4 bases at its end and J loses 4 bases; junction bases beyond the gene matches: 9. There are 15 amino acids in the CDR3, from cysteine to phenylalanine inclusive. The DNA shown is the 45-base CDR3, in frame from base 1. CDR1 and CDR2 are read off the germline V gene as SGHDT and YYEEEE. The label giving this sample's time point can be read as: baseline before first vaccination. Samples from vaccinated people were obtained from the UK trials COV001 and COV002, which included a single-blind randomized controlled phase 2/3 trial of AZD1222 (ChAdOx1 nCoV-19) in healthy adults. For TCRbeta chain sequencing, PBMC samples were collected from trial participants at day 0 and at day 28 after the second dose.

This specimen consisted of peripheral blood, obtained on day 0 of AZD1222 vaccination. This sequence was found in an adult in good health. This chain is built from TRBV5-6 and TRBJ2-3, with 7 junctional bases fitting TRBD2. The CDR3 in this case is CASSHRVTSSDTQYF. Here is the DNA: TGTGCCAGCAGCCACCGTGTGACTAGCTCAGATACGCAGTATTTT.